One sample yielded the 23 T cell receptor beta chains listed below, sequenced in a study of T cells in Graves' hyperthyroidism and ophthalmopathy. TCR beta CDR3 regions were amplified from RNA transcripts. TCR CDR3 regions were first amplified by RT-PCR with HTBI primers. TCRdb itself ran the multiplex PCR reads through MiXCR, one entry per CDR3 protein. The table records about 300,000 distinct CDR3 sequences, approximately 12% of them present only once. The source material was blood. The receptors here all came from a woman in her thirties with Graves' hyperthyroidism that later progressed to Graves' ophthalmopathy.

The table lists this clonotype with many counts. The V and J genes are TRBV19 and TRBJ1-1; no clear D gene. Germline-derived CDR1 and CDR2 are LNHDA and SQIVND (reference sequence). Trimming left V 5 bases short and J 6 bases short, with 10 bases between. The CDR3 is 12 amino acids. The CDR3 reads CASSPGGAEAFF. The CDR3 coding sequence is TGTGCCAGTAGTCCCGGTGGGGCTGAAGCTTTCTTT. Full variable domain (outside the CDR3, taken from reference TRBV19 and TRBJ1-1): DGGITQSPKYLFRKEGQNVTLSCEQNLNHDAMYWYRQDPGQGLRLIYYSQIVNDFQKGDIAEGYSVSREKKESFPLTVTSAQKNPTAFYLCASSPGGAEAFFGQGTRLTVV.

This clonotype has at least ten counts. A junction boundary mismatches the germline segment, possibly from a read error. The rearrangement links TRBV6-2 or TRBV6-3 to TRBJ2-7; 8 bases agree with TRBD1. The CDR3 contains 14 residues. Germline lookup yields CDR1 MNHEY and CDR2 SVGEGT. Here the CDR3 DNA reads TGTGCCAGCAGTGACTCGGGACAGGCCTACGAGCAGTACTTC. Translation: CASSDSGQAYEQYF.

This clonotype was counted at least ten times. CDR3 amino acids: CASSQLYTGELFF. The DNA of the CDR3 is TGTGCCAGCAGCCAACTCTACACCGGGGAGCTGTTTTTT. The chain joins TRBV7-9 to TRBJ2-2; D is unresolved. Germline-derived CDR1 and CDR2 are SEHNR and FQNEAQ (reference sequence). The V end was cut by 5 bases, the J end by 3 bases, with 7 bases between. The CDR3 totals 13 residues.

The chain is built from TRBV5-1 and TRBJ2-5; 10 nucleotides match TRBD2. Germline V gene sequence: CDR1 SGHRS, CDR2 YFSETQ. The CDR3 covers 16 residues. V gave up 0 bases and J gave up 6 bases; unmatched junction bases: 8. The CDR3 coding sequence is TGCGCCAGCAGCTTGGCCTCCGGGACTAGCGTGAAGACCCAGTACTTC. It encodes CASSLASGTSVKTQYF. Drawing the rest from reference TRBV5-1 and TRBJ2-5, the complete variable domain is KAGVTQTPRYLIKTRGQQVTLSCSPISGHRSVSWYQQTPGQGLQFLFEYFSETQRNKGNFPGRFSGRQFSNSRSEMNVSTLELGDSALYLCASSLASGTSVKTQYFGPGTRLLVL.

The table lists this clonotype with many counts. The V call is TRBV5-5, the J call TRBJ2-7, with 14 bases fitting TRBD2. With 4 bases clipped from V and 5 bases from J, the junction kept 17 bases outside the gene matches. Germline CDR1 is SGHKS and CDR2 is YYEKEE (reference sequence). This CDR3 spans 19 amino acids. The CDR3 region has the DNA TGTGCCAGCAGCCGGGTCCGGGACAGGGGACTAGCGGGAGAGAACGAGCAGTACTTC. It codes for CASSRVRDRGLAGENEQYF.

In this sample, this clonotype turned up many times. This chain uses TRBV7-2 with TRBJ2-1, with 11 positions matching TRBD2. Losses at the gene ends were 4 bases for V and 2 bases for J; bases not matched to a gene: 1. This CDR3 spans 15 amino acids. The germline V gene has CDR1 SGHTA and CDR2 FQGNSA. The CDR3, as DNA: TGTGCCAGCAGCTCGACTAGCGGGACCTACAATGAGCAGTTCTTC. It translates to CASSSTSGTYNEQFF.

This clonotype was observed many times. V gene TRBV7-8 combines with J gene TRBJ2-3, with TRBD2 identical over 13 bases. The length of the CDR3 is 16 residues. Per the germline V gene, CDR1 is SGHVS and CDR2 is FQNEAQ. The V gene end was trimmed by 7 bases and the J gene end by 6 bases; junction bases not matched to a gene: 10. CDR3 loop: CASNHAPGLAGDTQYF. The CDR3 region has the DNA TGTGCCAGCAACCATGCTCCGGGACTAGCGGGGGATACGCAGTATTTT.

The table lists this clonotype with many counts. Here the CDR3 DNA reads TGTGCCAGCAGCAATAGCGGGAAATACGAGCAGTACTTC. It is translated as CASSNSGKYEQYF. The V call is TRBV7-2, the J call TRBJ2-7, with 8 bases identical to TRBD2. The CDR3 has 13 amino acids. The V and J ends lost 5 bases and 4 bases, in that order; junction bases with no gene match: 4. The germline gives CDR1 SGHTA, CDR2 FQGNSA.

This clonotype was observed at least ten times. The rearrangement joins TRBV3-1 to TRBJ2-7; D gene unclear. The CDR3 runs to 12 residues. Between the trimmed V and J ends, which lost 1 base and 4 bases, there was a span of 5 bases. Looked up from germline, CDR1 is LGHDT and CDR2 is YNNKEL (reference sequence). CDR3 protein: CASSQVEYEQYF. In DNA, the CDR3 is TGTGCCAGCAGCCAAGTCGAATACGAGCAGTACTTC.

This clonotype was seen a handful of times. The chain joins TRBV4-3 to TRBJ2-7, with D possibly matching TRBD2 (5 bases). V dropped 0 bases and J dropped 1 base, with 10 bases sitting between them. This CDR3 has 15 residues. The germline V gene has CDR1 LGHNA and CDR2 YSLEER. The CDR3: CASSQERGGSYEQYF. CDR3 nucleotides: TGCGCCAGCAGCCAAGAGCGCGGCGGGTCCTACGAGCAGTACTTC.

The table lists this clonotype with many counts. The chain is built from TRBV18 and TRBJ2-1; 8 positions match TRBD2. V lost 1 base to trimming and J lost 8 bases; unmatched junction nucleotides: 10. Per the germline V gene, CDR1 is KGHSH and CDR2 is LQKENI. The CDR3 extends over 16 amino acids. The CDR3 loop reads CASSPLRAGGKDEQFF. The CDR3 nucleotides read TGTGCCAGCTCACCACTTCGCGCGGGAGGAAAGGATGAGCAGTTCTTC.

This clonotype was found many times. The gene calls are TRBV12-3 or TRBV12-4 and TRBJ2-3, with 7 bases fitting TRBD2. Trimming removed 8 bases from V and 1 base from J; junction bases left unmatched: 6. The CDR3 contains 14 residues. The CDR3: CASGNAGGTDTQYF. The CDR3 nucleotides are TGTGCCAGCGGTAATGCGGGAGGCACAGATACGCAGTATTTT.

CDR3 sequence reads: CASSTTSPLHF. The CDR3 nucleotides are TGTGCCAGCAGTACTACGTCACCCCTCCACTTT. The chain employs TRBV28 and TRBJ1-6, with D unresolved. V was clipped by 5 bases and J by 10 bases, with 6 bases between them. The CDR3 is 11 residues long. Germline CDR1 is MDHEN and CDR2 is SYDVKM.

This clonotype was seen ten or more times. The chain links TRBV12-3 or TRBV12-4 to TRBJ1-6; 9 nucleotides line up with TRBD1. This CDR3 is built from 15 residues. The V gene end was trimmed by 6 bases and the J gene end by 7 bases; junction bases not matched to a gene: 7. CDR3 amino acids: CASSGMGQGNSPLHF. In DNA form, the CDR3 reads TGTGCCAGCAGCGGGATGGGACAGGGAAATTCACCCCTCCACTTT.

This clonotype was recorded at least ten times. This chain uses TRBV14 with TRBJ2-5, with D unclear. V was trimmed by 0 bases and J by 4 bases, leaving 6 bases between them. The CDR3 has 13 amino acids. Germline loops: CDR1 SGHDN, CDR2 FVKESK. The CDR3 DNA reads as TGTGCCAGCAGCCAAGAAGATGGAGAGACCCAGTACTTC. This sequence encodes CASSQEDGETQYF.

V and J are TRBV5-4 and TRBJ2-7; D gene uncertain. The CDR3 extends over 14 amino acids. Germline V gene sequence: CDR1 SGHNT, CDR2 YYREEE (reference sequence). V was cut by 4 bases and J by 1 base, with 12 bases left in between. The CDR3 is CASSREGGSYEQYF. For the CDR3, the DNA is TGTGCCAGCAGCCGCGAAGGTGGGTCCTACGAGCAGTACTTC.

This clonotype showed up many times. J is TRBJ2-1 and V is TRBV6-1; unclear D gene. Deletions cut 2 bases from V and 5 bases from J, with 10 bases between. This CDR3 is built from 14 residues. In germline, CDR1 is MNHNS, CDR2 SASEGT. The CDR3 nucleotides are TGTGCCAGCAGTGAATCGGAACAGAACAATGAGCAGTTCTTC. This gives the protein CASSESEQNNEQFF.

This clonotype has at least ten counts. The chain joins TRBV7-2 to TRBJ1-1; D might be TRBD1 (5 bases). The CDR3 is 14 residues long. V lost 4 bases and J 4 bases, leaving 13 bases between the germline ends. Germline V gives CDR1 SGHTA, CDR2 FQGNSA. The CDR3 is CASSWGDVATEAFF. CDR3 coding DNA: TGTGCCAGCAGCTGGGGGGATGTGGCCACTGAAGCTTTCTTT.

This clonotype was counted at least ten times. The chain joins TRBV10-3 to TRBJ1-1; D is possibly TRBD1 (5 bases). This CDR3 region has 12 residues. The germline V gene has CDR1 ENHRY and CDR2 SYGVKD. The germline V and J ends were trimmed by 9 bases and 4 bases, with 12 bases remaining between them. CDR3 bases: TGTGCCATAGGGGACGGCTTCACTGAAGCTTTCTTT. It codes for CAIGDGFTEAFF.

This clonotype was seen ten or more times. CDR3 DNA sequence: TGTGCCTGGATGGGGGGCCAAGGGACAGGGCGACGATACGAGCAGTACTTC. It translates to CAWMGGQGTGRRYEQYF. This chain joins TRBV30 and TRBJ2-7; 9 nucleotides align to TRBD1. J lost 4 bases, V lost 4 bases, and 17 bases had no gene match. CDR1 and CDR2 from the germline V gene are GTSNPN and SVGIG (reference sequence). The CDR3 has 17 amino acids.

Many counts were recorded for this clonotype. The V call is TRBV6-6, the J call TRBJ2-3, with 7 bases lining up with TRBD1. The CDR3 has 17 residues. The J segment lost 3 bases and the V segment lost 0 bases, leaving 9 bases of the junction unmatched. Per germline, CDR1 MNHNY and CDR2 SVGAGI (reference sequence). CDR3: CASSYSQTGFVTDTQYF. The CDR3 bases are TGTGCCAGCAGTTACTCCCAGACAGGGTTCGTAACAGATACGCAGTATTTT.

The chain combines TRBV9 with TRBJ2-3; 11 bases are shared with TRBD2. Unmatched junction bases numbered 12, after V lost 4 bases and J lost 8 bases. Germline-derived CDR1 and CDR2 are SGDLS and YYNGEE. This CDR3 has 16 amino acids. The CDR3 here is CASSPGSTSGTFTQYF. CDR3 sequence (DNA): TGTGCCAGCAGCCCCGGCTCGACTAGCGGGACGTTTACGCAGTATTTT.

This clonotype has a count of ten or more. A junction boundary mismatches the germline segment, possibly from a read error. The CDR3 protein is CSSSWRYEQYF. The CDR3 DNA sequence: TGTTCCAGTTCCTGGCGATACGAGCAGTACTTC. The V and J genes are TRBV6-2 or TRBV6-3 and TRBJ2-7; no clear D. CDR1 is MNHEY and CDR2 is SVGEGT in the germline V gene. CDR3 length equals 11 residues.